A single sample gave rise to the 22 T cell receptor beta chains below, sequenced in a study of blood T cell repertoires in COVID-19. Using immunoSEQ multiplex PCR, the repertoire was profiled, and TCRdb retains in-frame clones only, with some absent. Of about 200,000 clones listed, roughly 84% are singletons. Input material: peripheral blood. The receptors here all came from a human donor in a cohort sampled during active COVID-19.

This chain uses TRBV5-1 with TRBJ1-2; TRBD1 matches 8 bases. Germline CDR1 is SGHRS and CDR2 is YFSETQ. The CDR3 loop spans 14 amino acids. The V and J ends lost 5 bases and 8 bases, in that order; junction bases with no gene match: 11. In DNA, the CDR3 is TGCGCCAGCAGTCTCACAGGGGGAGGAGAGGGCTACACCTTC. This encodes CASSLTGGGEGYTF.

The V gene is TRBV2, the J gene TRBJ1-1; 11 positions agree with TRBD1. With V trimmed by 5 bases and J by 6 bases, 5 bases remained unmatched. The CDR3 is 14 residues long. Germline CDR1 SNHLY, CDR2 FYNNEI. CDR3 region: CASSLGQGVSEAFF. The DNA of the CDR3 is TGTGCCAGCAGTCTGGGACAGGGGGTTTCTGAAGCTTTCTTT. The full variable domain, completed using reference TRBV2 and TRBJ1-1, is EPEVTQTPSHQVTQMGQEVILRCVPISNHLYFYWYRQILGQKVEFLVSFYNNEISEKSEIFDDQFSVERPDGSNFTLKIRSTKLEDSAMYFCASSLGQGVSEAFFGQGTRLTVV.

The chain joins TRBV19 to TRBJ1-4, with 8 bases fitting TRBD1. The CDR3 is 14 residues long. Trimming at V came to 8 bases and at J to 2 bases, leaving 4 bases not matched to a gene. Germline-derived CDR1 and CDR2 are LNHDA and SQIVND (reference sequence). CDR3: CASPRQGTNEKLFF. In nucleotides, the CDR3 is TGTGCCAGTCCCCGACAGGGGACTAATGAAAAACTGTTTTTT.

This chain uses TRBV24-1 with TRBJ2-2; D may be TRBD1 (6 bases). Trimming stripped 3 bases from V and 5 bases from J, with 12 bases between. The CDR3 length is 15 residues. The germline gives CDR1 KGHDR, CDR2 SFDVKD. CDR3 DNA: TGTGCCACCAGTGATACAGGGATGGGTACCGGGGAGCTGTTTTTT. Protein: CATSDTGMGTGELFF.

J is TRBJ2-1 and V is TRBV29-1, with 12 positions matching TRBD2. The CDR3 spans 15 residues. Germline V gives CDR1 SQVTM, CDR2 ANQGSEA. Germline trimming cut 5 bases from V and 5 bases from J; bases unmatched to any gene: 7. The CDR3 reads CSVRTLAGGNNEQFF. CDR3 sequence (DNA): TGCAGCGTTCGAACTCTAGCGGGAGGGAACAATGAGCAGTTCTTC.

The gene calls are TRBV7-2 and TRBJ2-7; 12 positions match TRBD2. CDR3 length equals 16 residues. CDR1 is SGHTA and CDR2 is FQGNSA in the germline V gene. The V gene end was trimmed by 1 base and the J gene end by 7 bases; junction bases not matched to a gene: 8. The CDR3: CASSLGLAGASREQYF. The DNA of the CDR3 is TGTGCCAGCAGCTTAGGACTAGCGGGGGCCTCTAGAGAGCAGTACTTC.

The chain is built from TRBV11-3 and TRBJ2-1; the match to TRBD2 covers 9 bases. Germline CDR1 reads SGHNT; CDR2 reads YENEEA. The CDR3 is 16 residues long. V trimming: 0 bases; J trimming: 7 bases; junction bases outside the gene matches: 7. The CDR3 DNA sequence: TGTGCCAGCAGCTTAGACCTAGCGGGGCCTGGGAATGAGCAGTTCTTC. Amino acid sequence: CASSLDLAGPGNEQFF.

The genes are TRBV21-1 and TRBJ2-5; no DNA check was done on the table's D call, TRBD1. TRBV21-1 is deemed a pseudogene. There are 16 residues in the CDR3. The CDR3 DNA sequence: TGTGCCAGCAGCAAAGCGCTGGGGGGACAGCAAGAGACCCAGTACTTC. Translation gives CASSKALGGQQETQYF.

This chain links TRBV11-2 with TRBJ2-6; 10 bases align to TRBD1. This CDR3 has 17 residues. Germline V CDR1 and CDR2: SGHAT, FQNNGV. The trim removed 3 bases at V and 0 bases at J, leaving 2 bases unmatched. As DNA, the CDR3 is TGTGCCAGCAGCTTGGGACAGGGGATCTCTGGGGCCAACGTCCTGACTTTC. It translates to CASSLGQGISGANVLTF.

The J gene is TRBJ1-1, the V gene TRBV18; D remains unclear. The V end lost 2 bases, the J end lost 2 bases, and 9 bases lay between the germline ends. Germline V gives CDR1 KGHSH, CDR2 LQKENI. The CDR3 extends over 14 amino acids. CDR3 loop: CASSPGVVNTEAFF. The DNA of the CDR3 is TGTGCCAGCTCACCAGGAGTAGTAAACACTGAAGCTTTCTTT.

This rearrangement joins TRBV28 to TRBJ1-5; a possible D gene is TRBD1 (5 bases). This CDR3 is built from 19 residues. Per the germline V gene, CDR1 is MDHEN and CDR2 is SYDVKM. The V gene lost 6 bases and the J gene lost 5 bases, with 29 bases spanning the gap. In DNA form, the CDR3 reads TGTGCCAGCAGGCGGGACCCGCGAGTTCGCCATTCACTTGATCAGCCCCAGCATTTT. The encoded protein is CASRRDPRVRHSLDQPQHF.

The chain employs TRBV7-9 and TRBJ1-1; D perhaps matches TRBD1 (5 bases). This CDR3 is built from 14 residues. The germline V gene encodes CDR1 SEHNR and CDR2 FQNEAQ (reference sequence). V was pared by 3 bases and J by 5 bases, with 13 bases between. The CDR3 is CASSFGGSWTEAFF. The CDR3 DNA reads TGTGCCAGCAGCTTTGGGGGGAGTTGGACTGAAGCTTTCTTT.

The chain carries TRBV10-3 and TRBJ2-7; 9 nucleotides agree with TRBD2. CDR1 and CDR2 from the germline V gene are ENHRY and SYGVKD. Unmatched junction bases numbered 6, after V lost 0 bases and J lost 6 bases. This CDR3 spans 15 amino acids. The CDR3 region is CAISESAGGLREQYF. The CDR3 nucleotides are TGTGCCATCAGTGAGTCCGCGGGAGGGCTTCGCGAGCAGTACTTC.

The genes are TRBV11-2 and TRBJ2-1; possible D gene TRBD2, 6 bases. Trimming stripped 1 base from V and 8 bases from J, with 18 bases between. Germline V gene data show CDR1 as SGHAT and CDR2 as FQNNGV. This CDR3 has 16 amino acids. The CDR3 region has the DNA TGTGCCAGCAGCTTAGTCGGCGGGGTGAACGTCTATGAGCAGTTCTTC. It is translated as CASSLVGGVNVYEQFF.

The CDR3 region is CATLGPGDNYGYTF. The CDR3 nucleotides are TGTGCCACCCTTGGCCCAGGCGATAACTATGGCTACACCTTC. The rearrangement links TRBV19 to TRBJ1-2; D is ambiguous. The V gene's germline CDR1 is LNHDA and CDR2 SQIVND (reference sequence). The ends were cut back, 10 bases at V and 1 base at J, with 16 bases in the middle. CDR3 length: 14 amino acids.

V usage is TRBV2 and J usage is TRBJ2-1, with D perhaps matching TRBD1 (5 bases). Germline CDR1 reads SNHLY; CDR2 reads FYNNEI. Trimming pared 5 bases from V and 0 bases from J, leaving 14 bases between. The CDR3 has 16 residues. The CDR3 reads CASSYQGPSSYNEQFF. The CDR3 nucleotides read TGTGCCAGCAGTTACCAGGGCCCAAGCTCCTACAATGAGCAGTTCTTC.

The V and J genes are TRBV27 and TRBJ2-2; 11 bases align to TRBD2. J was trimmed by 3 bases and V by 7 bases; bases with no gene match: 4. CDR1 and CDR2 from the germline V gene are MNHEY and SMNVEV (reference sequence). CDR3 size: 15 residues. The CDR3 nucleotides are TGTGCCAGCACGATAGCGGGAGGGTACACCGGGGAGCTGTTTTTT. Translation gives CASTIAGGYTGELFF.

As for this clone: The sample has other DNA sequences that encode this CDR3 too. The chain recombines TRBV20-1 with TRBJ2-3; no definite D call. V shed 5 bases and J shed 4 bases, with 7 bases lying between them. Germline V CDR1 and CDR2: DFQATT, SNEGSKA (reference sequence). The CDR3 sequence is 11 residues long. CDR3: CSASIADTQYF. CDR3 sequence (DNA): TGCAGTGCTTCCATTGCAGATACGCAGTATTTT.

The rearrangement links TRBV28 to TRBJ1-6; 7 bases match TRBD1. The ends lost 6 bases at V and 5 bases at J; junction bases unmatched: 10. The CDR3 has 16 residues. In germline, CDR1 is MDHEN, CDR2 SYDVKM. This CDR3 is CASSRPGTANNSPLHF. CDR3 sequence (DNA): TGTGCCAGCAGCCGACCCGGGACAGCAAATAATTCACCCCTCCACTTT.

The genes are TRBV6-5 and TRBJ1-6; TRBD1 matches at 11 bases. This CDR3 is 15 amino acids long. Germline trimming cut 6 bases from V and 10 bases from J; bases unmatched to any gene: 8. The germline V gene has CDR1 MNHEY and CDR2 SVGAGI. In DNA form, the CDR3 reads TGTGCCAGCAGGCGGACAGGGGGCTCTTTGTCACCCCTCCACTTT. Translating gives CASRRTGGSLSPLHF.

The V gene is TRBV19, the J gene TRBJ1-5; D call uncertain. The germline V gene has CDR1 LNHDA and CDR2 SQIVND (reference sequence). V lost 7 bases and J lost 9, with 16 bases in between. The CDR3 is made up of 13 amino acids. CDR3 DNA: TGTGCCAGTACCCTAGGGCGAGGGAGGCCCCAGCATTTT. Protein: CASTLGRGRPQHF.

This rearrangement joins TRBV5-1 to TRBJ2-1; the D gene is possibly TRBD2 (6 bases). CDR1 SGHRS and CDR2 YFSETQ come from the germline V gene. V lost 1 base and J 7 bases, leaving 15 bases between the germline ends. This CDR3 has 15 amino acids. The CDR3 DNA sequence: TGCGCCAGCAGCTTGTTGCCGGGAGTAGGGAATGAGCAGTTCTTC. This codes for CASSLLPGVGNEQFF.